This TCR beta chain was sequenced for a study of cytotoxic CD8 clonotypes in ibrutinib-treated CLL. About the research overall: The patient breakdown showed about ten relapsed/refractory and roughly 14 treatment-naive cases, with 17 IGHV unmutated.

Per germline, CDR1 SGDLS and CDR2 YYNGEE. The V segment lost 0 bases and the J segment 14 bases; nucleotides outside the gene matches: 11. This CDR3 comprises 15 residues. Produced via immunoSEQ multiplex PCR; TCRdb's table is partial and in-frame only. The sample holds 97,000 or so clones, around four fifths seen once. This TCR came from a human donor with chronic lymphocytic leukemia. The sequencing used PBMCs, collected after 12 months of ibrutinib treatment. The rearrangement uses TRBV9 and TRBJ2-1; 10 bases are shared with TRBD2. CDR3 in DNA: TGTGCCAGCAGCGTAGACGCAGCGGGGGGGACTATGAAGTTCTTC. Residues: CASSVDAAGGTMKFF.